A single sample gave rise to the 26 T cell receptor beta chains below, sequenced in a study of T-cell reconstitution after alpha-beta-depleted transplantation in children. The TCRbeta library was prepared with unique molecular identifiers. TCRdb reprocessed the PCR reads via MiXCR and lists one record per CDR3 protein. The sample yields 450,000 to 550,000 distinct CDR3 sequences, roughly 11% seen once. The sequences come from PBMCs, mostly from graft donor cells, collected 180 days after TCRalphabeta/CD19-depleted stem cell transplant. Source of these receptors: a female patient between 2 and 15 years old who had a stem cell transplant for aplastic anemia, so the T cells may come from the graft donor.

This clonotype has at least ten counts. The genes are TRBV28 and TRBJ2-7; D perhaps matches TRBD2 (6 bases). The CDR3 is 16 amino acids. The V gene lost 8 bases and the J gene lost 5 bases, with 25 bases spanning the gap. Per the germline V gene, CDR1 is MDHEN and CDR2 is SYDVKM. The CDR3 coding sequence is TGTGCCAGCTCCGACTTTAGGGTGGGAGGAGCCAACGAGCAGTACTTC. The encoded protein is CASSDFRVGGANEQYF.

On this clonotype: Being one base from a much bigger clone, this may be a read error. The genes are TRBV4-2 and TRBJ2-7; D is perhaps TRBD2 (6 bases). This CDR3 region has 13 residues. Germline V gene sequence: CDR1 LGHNA, CDR2 YNFKEQ. Trimming took off 6 bases at V and 3 bases at J, with 12 bases between the two ends. CDR3 sequence: CASSPGVLYEQYF. The CDR3 nucleotides read TGTGCCAGCAGTCCGGGAGTGCTCTACGAGCAGTACTTC.

In this sample, this clonotype turned up a few times. The gene calls are TRBV6-5 and TRBJ2-3, with D perhaps assigned TRBD1 or TRBD2 (5 bases each). Germline CDR1 and CDR2: MNHEY and SVGAGI. The CDR3 extends over 15 amino acids. The germline V and J ends were trimmed by 1 base and 2 bases, with 10 bases remaining between them. CDR3 region: CASSYWLGTTDTQYF. In DNA, the CDR3 is TGTGCCAGCAGTTACTGGCTGGGGACCACAGATACGCAGTATTTT.

This clonotype was found a few times. This chain links TRBV5-1 with TRBJ2-1, with D tentatively TRBD2 (5 bases). The CDR3 runs to 17 residues. Germline V gene data show CDR1 as SGHRS and CDR2 as YFSETQ. Trimming shortened V by 4 bases and J by 5 bases, and 22 bases separated the two germline ends. This CDR3 is CASSLPPTTLGHNEQFF. CDR3 DNA: TGCGCCAGCAGCCTCCCCCCGACTACATTAGGGCACAATGAGCAGTTCTTC.

A note on this clonotype: A much larger clonotype is one base distant, so this may be a read error. The V and J genes are TRBV7-3 and TRBJ1-1; maybe TRBD1 (6 bases). Germline V gives CDR1 SGHTA, CDR2 FQGTGA. The CDR3 runs 15 residues. CDR3 bases: TGTGCCAGCAGCCCCGATTCAGGTGGGGACACTAAAGCTTTCTTT. It yields the protein CASSPDSGGDTKAFF.

The table lists this clonotype with a few counts. The genes are TRBV14 and TRBJ2-7; 13 bases match TRBD2. The CDR3 sequence is 17 residues long. Germline loops: CDR1 SGHDN, CDR2 FVKESK. V gave up 3 bases and J gave up 5 bases; unmatched junction bases: 10. The CDR3 DNA sequence: TGTGCCAGCAGCCATGGGAAACTAGCGGGAGGGCCCCACGAGCAGTACTTC. Translated: CASSHGKLAGGPHEQYF.

The chain recombines TRBV28 with TRBJ1-1; D remains unclear. Germline CDR1 and CDR2: MDHEN and SYDVKM. This CDR3 contains 14 residues. V lost 4 bases to trimming and J lost 1 base, with 10 bases between them. The CDR3 reads CASSSAGSNTEAFF. DNA for the CDR3: TGTGCCAGCAGTTCCGCGGGATCGAACACTGAAGCTTTCTTT.

In this sample, this clonotype turned up once. This may be a read error, as it is one base from a much larger clone. The conserved closing phenylalanine or tryptophan is absent in this CDR3, likely reflecting a read error. The chain has TRBV24-1 and TRBJ2-1; 9 bases are shared with TRBD1. The CDR3 is made up of 17 amino acids. Trimming took 0 bases from V and 3 from J; bases not matched to a gene: 5. Germline CDR1 reads KGHDR; CDR2 reads SFDVKD. Here the CDR3 DNA reads TGTGCCACCAGTGATTTGGCTGGGACAGGGTTCTACAATGAGCAGTTCCTC. This gives the protein CATSDLAGTGFYNEQFL.

This clonotype appeared many times. V and J are TRBV7-3 and TRBJ1-6; no firm D call. From germline, CDR1 is SGHTA and CDR2 FQGTGA. The CDR3 spans 15 residues. V lost 1 base and J 7 bases, leaving 11 bases between the germline ends. This chain's CDR3 is CASSLIGGGNSPLHF. The CDR3 nucleotides read TGTGCCAGCAGCTTAATCGGTGGAGGGAATTCACCCCTCCACTTT.

J is TRBJ1-1 and V is TRBV12-3 or TRBV12-4, with D maybe TRBD1 (6 bases). The CDR3 loop spans 14 amino acids. Trimming shortened V by 5 bases and J by 10 bases, and 20 bases separated the two germline ends. The DNA of the CDR3 is TGTGCCAGCAGTCTTAGCCCGACAGGCCTTTCAGCTTTCTTT. It translates to CASSLSPTGLSAFF.

The table lists this clonotype with a few counts. The chain combines TRBV28 with TRBJ2-1; D tentatively reads TRBD1 or TRBD2 (6 bases each). The V and J ends lost 5 bases and 5 bases respectively, with 13 bases between them. Germline lookup yields CDR1 MDHEN and CDR2 SYDVKM. The CDR3 extends over 14 amino acids. CDR3 DNA: TGTGCCAGCAGTCTAGGGGGGAAACACAATGAGCAGTTCTTC. It translates to CASSLGGKHNEQFF.

This clonotype was detected only a few times. This chain uses TRBV5-1 with TRBJ2-7, with D uncertain. CDR1 SGHRS and CDR2 YFSETQ come from the germline V gene. The CDR3 extends over 16 amino acids. V lost 0 bases and J 0 bases, leaving 13 bases between the germline ends. CDR3 region: CASSLGPHTYSYEQYF. CDR3 coding DNA: TGCGCCAGCAGCTTGGGGCCACACACTTACTCCTACGAGCAGTACTTC. The full variable domain, with the rest looked up from reference TRBV5-1 and TRBJ2-7, is KAGVTQTPRYLIKTRGQQVTLSCSPISGHRSVSWYQQTPGQGLQFLFEYFSETQRNKGNFPGRFSGRQFSNSRSEMNVSTLELGDSALYLCASSLGPHTYSYEQYFGPGTRLTVT.

This clonotype was recorded a few times. The chain has TRBV5-1 and TRBJ2-7; D may be TRBD1 (5 bases). From germline, CDR1 is SGHRS and CDR2 YFSETQ. The CDR3 extends over 14 amino acids. The ends were cut back, 0 bases at V and 2 bases at J, with 9 bases in the middle. Written as DNA, the CDR3 is TGCGCCAGCAGCTTGGGTGGGGCCCCCTACGAGCAGTACGTC. Its translation is CASSLGGAPYEQYV.

The genes are TRBV24-1 and TRBJ2-2; D unclear. This CDR3 is 19 amino acids long. CDR1 KGHDR and CDR2 SFDVKD come from the germline V gene. V was pared by 9 bases and J by 9 bases, with 34 bases between. DNA of the CDR3: TGTGCCACCCCGCGGTCCCCACGACTCCTTAAATGGTTAATCTGGGAGCTGTTTTTT. Translating it yields CATPRSPRLLKWLIWELFF.

This clonotype was seen a few times. This chain connects TRBV7-2 to TRBJ2-2; TRBD2 is a possible D gene (5 bases). The V and J ends lost 8 bases and 1 base respectively, with 17 bases between them. Germline-derived CDR1 and CDR2 are SGHTA and FQGNSA. This CDR3 has 16 amino acids. The chain's CDR3 is CASARRYGVNTGELFF. For the CDR3, the DNA is TGTGCCAGCGCCCGGAGGTATGGGGTGAACACCGGGGAGCTGTTTTTT.

This sequence joins TRBV7-8 and TRBJ2-1, with D perhaps TRBD2 (5 bases). The CDR3 length is 14 residues. Trimming removed 0 bases at V and 10 bases at J, with 13 bases between. In germline, CDR1 is SGHVS, CDR2 FQNEAQ. This CDR3 is CASSLAYGVGEQFF. In DNA, the CDR3 is TGTGCCAGCAGCTTAGCGTACGGGGTCGGAGAGCAGTTCTTC.

V gene TRBV11-2 combines with J gene TRBJ2-7, with a possible D match to TRBD2 (5 bases). The CDR3 runs 19 residues. The germline CDR1 and CDR2 sequences are SGHAT and FQNNGV. V was cut by 4 bases and J by 6 bases, with 31 bases left in between. As DNA, the CDR3 is TGTGCCAGCAGCTCAGGCCTCGGGTTAGGACGGATGAGGGCCTCCGAGCAGTACTTC. Translated: CASSSGLGLGRMRASEQYF. The full variable domain, with the rest looked up from reference TRBV11-2 and TRBJ2-7, is EAGVAQSPRYKIIEKRQSVAFWCNPISGHATLYWYQQILGQGPKLLIQFQNNGVVDDSQLPKDRFSAERLKGVDSTLKIQPAKLEDSAVYLCASSSGLGLGRMRASEQYFGPGTRLTVT.

This clonotype has a handful of counts. This chain links TRBV5-1 with TRBJ2-2; 10 bases align to TRBD2. CDR1 is SGHRS and CDR2 is YFSETQ in the germline V gene. The CDR3 contains 17 residues. Trimming removed 0 bases from V and 7 bases from J; junction bases left unmatched: 9. The CDR3 is CASSLDASGRAGGELFF. The CDR3 DNA follows: TGCGCCAGCAGCTTGGATGCTAGCGGGAGAGCCGGCGGGGAGCTGTTTTTT.

This clonotype was seen a few times. This sequence joins TRBV7-2 and TRBJ2-1; TRBD1 or TRBD2 may be the D gene (5 bases each). This CDR3 has 16 residues. Germline V gene data show CDR1 as SGHTA and CDR2 as FQGNSA. Deletions cut 1 base from V and 2 bases from J, with 12 bases between. The CDR3 here is CASSLVPGLPYNEQFF. In nucleotides, the CDR3 is TGTGCCAGCAGCTTAGTCCCGGGGCTCCCCTACAATGAGCAGTTCTTC.

This chain connects TRBV5-5 to TRBJ2-1, with D maybe TRBD1 (6 bases). CDR1 and CDR2 from the germline V gene are SGHKS and YYEKEE (reference sequence). Trimming took off 0 bases at V and 3 bases at J, with 10 bases between the two ends. This CDR3 contains 15 residues. This CDR3 is CASSLDRAGYNEQFF. The CDR3 nucleotides are TGTGCCAGCAGCTTGGACAGGGCCGGCTACAATGAGCAGTTCTTC.

This clonotype was recorded many times. The chain links TRBV20-1 to TRBJ2-7, with TRBD1 matching 7 bases. Germline CDR1 and CDR2: DFQATT and SNEGSKA (reference sequence). With 5 bases clipped from V and 0 bases from J, the junction kept 4 bases outside the gene matches. The CDR3 spans 13 residues. DNA for the CDR3: TGCAGTGCTGACGACAGGGACTCCTACGAGCAGTACTTC. It encodes CSADDRDSYEQYF.

In its sample, this clonotype was seen a few times. J is TRBJ1-3 and V is TRBV18, with D possibly matching TRBD1 (5 bases). Looked up from germline, CDR1 is KGHSH and CDR2 is LQKENI. CDR3 length: 17 amino acids. V dropped 2 bases and J dropped 0 bases, with 14 bases sitting between them. Written as DNA, the CDR3 is TGTGCCAGCTCACCAAGTTCAGGGATCGGCTCTGGAAACACCATATATTTT. It specifies CASSPSSGIGSGNTIYF. Looking up the rest from reference TRBV18 and TRBJ1-3 gives the full variable domain: NAGVMQNPRHLVRRRGQEARLRCSPMKGHSHVYWYRQLPEEGLKFMVYLQKENIIDESGMPKERFSAEFPKEGPSILRIQQVVRGDSAAYFCASSPSSGIGSGNTIYFGEGSWLTVV.

The chain is built from TRBV12-3 or TRBV12-4 and TRBJ1-2; maybe TRBD1 (6 bases). V lost 6 bases and J 7 bases, leaving 9 bases between the germline ends. CDR3 length equals 11 residues. For the CDR3, the DNA is TGTGCCAGCAGCGTCAGGGGTGGCTACACCTTC. This encodes CASSVRGGYTF.

This clonotype was detected ten times or more. J is TRBJ2-7 and V is TRBV15; 12 nucleotides align to TRBD2. The CDR3 sequence is 15 residues long. CDR1 is LNHNV, CDR2 YYDKDF, per germline (reference sequence). V trimming: 10 bases; J trimming: 4 bases; junction bases outside the gene matches: 11. Here the CDR3 reads CASQGRLAGGYEQYF. The DNA for the CDR3 is TGTGCCAGCCAGGGCCGGCTAGCGGGAGGGTACGAGCAGTACTTC.

The chain employs TRBV2 and TRBJ1-1, with D possibly matching TRBD1 (5 bases). The CDR3 totals 11 residues. The germline CDR1 and CDR2 sequences are SNHLY and FYNNEI. The CDR3 sequence is CVSFKGPEAFF. Written as DNA, the CDR3 is TGTGTCTCTTTTAAGGGACCTGAAGCTTTCTTT.

This clonotype was picked up a small number of times. The chain joins TRBV29-1 to TRBJ1-1, with D possibly TRBD1 on 6 matching bases. The CDR3 runs to 13 residues. Germline lookup yields CDR1 SQVTM and CDR2 ANQGSEA. Trimming pared 7 bases from V and 3 bases from J, leaving 15 bases between. The CDR3: CSARGGPDTEAFF. CDR3 DNA sequence: TGCAGCGCTCGGGGGGGGCCCGACACTGAAGCTTTCTTT.